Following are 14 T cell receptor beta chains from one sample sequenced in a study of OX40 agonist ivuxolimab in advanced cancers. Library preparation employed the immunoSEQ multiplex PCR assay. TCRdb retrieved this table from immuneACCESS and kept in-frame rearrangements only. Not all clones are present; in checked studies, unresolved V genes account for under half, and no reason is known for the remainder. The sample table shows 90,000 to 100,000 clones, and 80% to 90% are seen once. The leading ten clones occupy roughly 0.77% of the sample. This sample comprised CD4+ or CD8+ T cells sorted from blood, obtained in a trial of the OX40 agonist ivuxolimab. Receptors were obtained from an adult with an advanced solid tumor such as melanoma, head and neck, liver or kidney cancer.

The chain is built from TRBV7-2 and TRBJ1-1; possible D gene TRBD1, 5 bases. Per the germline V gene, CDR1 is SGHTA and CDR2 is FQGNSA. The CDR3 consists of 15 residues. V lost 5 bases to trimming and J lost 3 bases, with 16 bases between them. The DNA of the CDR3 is TGTGCCAGCAGCCCGGGGACCGGGCACGACACTGAAGCTTTCTTT. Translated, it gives CASSPGTGHDTEAFF.

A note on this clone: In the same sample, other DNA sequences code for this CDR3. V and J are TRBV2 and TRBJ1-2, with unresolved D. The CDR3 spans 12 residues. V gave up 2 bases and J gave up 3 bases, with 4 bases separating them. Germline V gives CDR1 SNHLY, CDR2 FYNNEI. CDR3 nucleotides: TGTGCCAGCAGTGAACGGGACTATGGCTACACCTTC. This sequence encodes CASSERDYGYTF.

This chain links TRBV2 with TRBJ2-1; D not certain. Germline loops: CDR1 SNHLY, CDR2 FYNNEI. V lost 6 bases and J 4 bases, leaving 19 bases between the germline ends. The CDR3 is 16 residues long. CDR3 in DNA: TGTGCCAGCAGGACCCGACCGACACACCAATACAATGAGCAGTTCTTC. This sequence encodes CASRTRPTHQYNEQFF.

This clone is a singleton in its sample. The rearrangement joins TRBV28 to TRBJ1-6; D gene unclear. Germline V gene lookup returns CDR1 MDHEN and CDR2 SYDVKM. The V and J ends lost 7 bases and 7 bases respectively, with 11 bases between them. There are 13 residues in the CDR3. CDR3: CASKEGWNSPLHF. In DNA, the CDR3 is TGTGCCAGCAAAGAAGGGTGGAATTCACCCCTCCACTTT.

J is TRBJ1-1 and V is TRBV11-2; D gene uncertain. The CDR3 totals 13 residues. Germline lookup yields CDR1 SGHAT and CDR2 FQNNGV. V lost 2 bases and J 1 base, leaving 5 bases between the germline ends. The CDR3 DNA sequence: TGTGCCAGCAGCTTATGGGAGAACACTGAAGCTTTCTTT. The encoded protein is CASSLWENTEAFF.

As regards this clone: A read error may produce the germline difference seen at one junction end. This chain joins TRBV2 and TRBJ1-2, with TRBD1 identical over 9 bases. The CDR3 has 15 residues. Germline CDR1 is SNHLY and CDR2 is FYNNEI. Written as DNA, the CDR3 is TGTGCCAGCAGGGAAGTTATACAGGGGGCGTTTGGCTACACCTTC. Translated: CASREVIQGAFGYTF.

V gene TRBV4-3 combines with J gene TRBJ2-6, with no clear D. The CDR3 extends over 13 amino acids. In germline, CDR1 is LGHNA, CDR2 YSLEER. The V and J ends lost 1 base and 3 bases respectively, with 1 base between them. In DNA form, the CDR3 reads TGCGCCAGCAGCCAAGTTGGGGCCAACGTCCTGACTTTC. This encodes CASSQVGANVLTF.

Here the CDR3 reads CASSSPTGTLHF. The CDR3 DNA reads as TGTGCCAGTAGTAGTCCCACGGGGACCCTCCACTTT. The chain recombines TRBV19 with TRBJ1-6; D uncertain. V lost 4 bases and J 14 bases, leaving 12 bases between the germline ends. CDR3 size: 12 residues. Germline assignment: CDR1 LNHDA and CDR2 SQIVND (reference sequence).

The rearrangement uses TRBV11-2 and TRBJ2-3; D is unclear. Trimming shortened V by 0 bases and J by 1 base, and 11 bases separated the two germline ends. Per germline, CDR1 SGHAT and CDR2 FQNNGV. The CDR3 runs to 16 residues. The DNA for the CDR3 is TGTGCCAGCAGCTTAGATGGTGATTACCGCACAGATACGCAGTATTTT. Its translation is CASSLDGDYRTDTQYF.

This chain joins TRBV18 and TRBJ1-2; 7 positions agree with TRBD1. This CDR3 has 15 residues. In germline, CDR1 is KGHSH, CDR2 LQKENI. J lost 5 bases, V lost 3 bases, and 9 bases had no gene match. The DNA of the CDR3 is TGTGCCAGCTCACCTCCGGGACAGTTTCTTTATGGCTACACCTTC. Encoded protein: CASSPPGQFLYGYTF.

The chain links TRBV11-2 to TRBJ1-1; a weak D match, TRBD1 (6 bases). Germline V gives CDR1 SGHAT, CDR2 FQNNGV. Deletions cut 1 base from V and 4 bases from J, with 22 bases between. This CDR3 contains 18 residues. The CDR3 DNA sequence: TGTGCCAGCAGCTTAGCGGTACTGGGGGGGGCAAAGGTCACTGAAGCTTTCTTT. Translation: CASSLAVLGGAKVTEAFF.

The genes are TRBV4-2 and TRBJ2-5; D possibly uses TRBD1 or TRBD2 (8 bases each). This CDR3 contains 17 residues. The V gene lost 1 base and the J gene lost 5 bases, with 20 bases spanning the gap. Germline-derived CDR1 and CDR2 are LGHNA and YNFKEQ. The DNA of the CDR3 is TGTGCCAGCAGCCAAGGGACAGGGAGCGGGGGCGGGGAGACCCAGTACTTC. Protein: CASSQGTGSGGGETQYF.

The CDR3 here is CASRSDGGGEQYF. CDR3 nucleotide sequence: TGTGCCAGCAGGTCGGATGGGGGGGGCGAGCAGTACTTC. This chain uses TRBV6-1 with TRBJ2-7, with TRBD2 matching over 7 bases. There are 13 residues in the CDR3. The germline CDR1 and CDR2 sequences are MNHNS and SASEGT. V lost 6 bases and J lost 6; bases outside the gene matches: 8.

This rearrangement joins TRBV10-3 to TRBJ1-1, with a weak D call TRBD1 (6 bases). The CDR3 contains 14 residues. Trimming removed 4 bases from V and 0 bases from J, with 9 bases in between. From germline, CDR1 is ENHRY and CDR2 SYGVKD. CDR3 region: CAISGGQLNTEAFF. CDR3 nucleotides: TGTGCCATCAGTGGGGGACAACTGAACACTGAAGCTTTCTTT.